This T cell receptor beta chain appears in the sequencing data of a study of T cells after yellow fever vaccination. Germline V gene data show CDR1 as LGHDT and CDR2 as YNNKEL (reference sequence). The CDR3 is 16 amino acids. V was clipped by 0 bases and J by 2 bases; unmatched bases: 1. They built TCR cDNA with 5'RACE template switching, a step that put in a universal primer site and UMIs. TCRdb redid the calling of the 5' RACE reads with MiXCR, one entry per CDR3 protein. The table records about 170,000 distinct CDR3 sequences, 11% of them present only once. Specimen: CD8+ T cells sorted from PBMCs, collected 15 days after the yellow fever booster vaccination. This clonotype was sampled from a man in his late teens or twenties who received the YFV17D yellow fever vaccine. The chain combines TRBV3-1 with TRBJ2-6; TRBD1 agrees at 7 bases. The CDR3: CASSQEDRAGANVLTF. Here the CDR3 DNA reads TGTGCCAGCAGCCAAGAAGACAGGGCTGGGGCCAACGTCCTGACTTTC.